A single sample gave rise to the 16 T cell receptor beta chains below, sequenced in a study of early T cells in non-severe SARS-CoV-2 infection. TCRdb reanalysed the 5' RACE reads using MiXCR and keeps one entry per CDR3 protein. The data show some 77,000 distinct CDR3 sequences, 13% seen once. The sample was whole blood. Every receptor here comes from an adult who was a healthcare worker with PCR-confirmed SARS-CoV-2 infection or an uninfected control (not recorded which).

Remarks on this clonotype: A read error may explain this, as a much larger clone is one base away. This chain joins TRBV5-1 and TRBJ2-7; no firm D call. Per germline, CDR1 SGHRS and CDR2 YFSETQ. The CDR3 is made up of 12 amino acids. The CDR3 is CASSSPTSEQCF. The CDR3 DNA reads as TGCGCCAGCAGCTCCCCCACGAGTGAGCAGTGCTTC.

The table lists this clonotype with many counts. V is TRBV25-1 and J is TRBJ2-7; D not resolved. This CDR3 comprises 12 residues. V shed 2 bases and J shed 3 bases, with 5 bases lying between them. Germline assignment: CDR1 MGHDK and CDR2 SYGVNS. The CDR3 loop reads CASSELSYEQYF. The CDR3 bases are TGTGCCAGCAGTGAACTCAGCTACGAGCAGTACTTC.

V usage is TRBV7-2 and J usage is TRBJ2-1, with D possibly being TRBD2 (6 bases). The V and J ends lost 6 bases and 0 bases respectively, with 18 bases between them. Germline CDR1 is SGHTA and CDR2 is FQGNSA. The CDR3 runs to 17 residues. CDR3 in DNA: TGTGCCAGCAGTTACATCGGCGGGGTGCACTCCTACAATGAGCAGTTCTTC. Its protein product is CASSYIGGVHSYNEQFF.

This clonotype was found many times. CDR3 residues: CASSSDTNTGELFF. CDR3 nucleotides: TGTGCCAGCAGCTCAGACACGAACACCGGGGAGCTGTTTTTT. This sequence joins TRBV7-9 and TRBJ2-2; D unresolved. The germline V and J ends were trimmed by 4 bases and 0 bases, with 6 bases remaining between them. CDR1 and CDR2 from the germline V gene are SEHNR and FQNEAQ (reference sequence). This CDR3 spans 14 amino acids.

This clonotype was counted a few times. The chain links TRBV2 to TRBJ2-3, with 7 nucleotides matching TRBD2. The CDR3 sequence is 14 residues long. CDR1 and CDR2 (germline): SNHLY, FYNNEI. Trimming cost V 7 bases and J 4 bases; bases outside gene matches: 8. The CDR3 protein is CASTQLAIPDTQYF. In DNA form, the CDR3 reads TGTGCCAGCACCCAACTAGCGATCCCAGATACGCAGTATTTT.

Ten or more counts support this clonotype. The chain uses TRBV25-1 and TRBJ1-1; D is ambiguous. CDR3 length: 12 amino acids. V lost 3 bases and J lost 3, with 5 bases in between. Germline loops: CDR1 MGHDK, CDR2 SYGVNS. The CDR3 region is CASSDIDTEAFF. DNA for the CDR3: TGTGCCAGCAGTGATATTGACACTGAAGCTTTCTTT.

This clonotype was recorded at least ten times. V usage is TRBV7-8 and J usage is TRBJ2-1, with TRBD2 matching over 11 bases. The J segment lost 5 bases and the V segment lost 1 base, leaving 7 bases of the junction unmatched. Germline V lookup: CDR1 SGHVS, CDR2 FQNEAQ. The CDR3 is made up of 17 amino acids. The CDR3 is CASSLEPSGRSHNEQFF. The DNA for the CDR3 is TGTGCCAGCAGCTTAGAGCCTAGCGGGAGGAGCCACAATGAGCAGTTCTTC.

This clonotype was seen at least ten times. In nucleotides, the CDR3 is TGTGCCAGCAGTTACGGACAGGGGGCGAACACCGGGGAGCTGTTTTTT. This codes for CASSYGQGANTGELFF. The chain employs TRBV6-5 and TRBJ2-2; 10 nucleotides match TRBD1. The V gene's germline CDR1 is MNHEY and CDR2 SVGAGI. The CDR3 has 16 amino acids. Trimming removed 2 bases from V and 0 bases from J; junction bases left unmatched: 0.

This clonotype was observed a handful of times. V and J are TRBV6-5 and TRBJ1-1; TRBD1 is a possible D gene (6 bases). The V end lost 2 bases, the J end lost 4 bases, and 8 bases lay between the germline ends. The CDR3 has 13 amino acids. Germline V CDR1 and CDR2: MNHEY, SVGAGI. Written as DNA, the CDR3 is TGTGCCAGCAGTTACGCCAGGGGCACTGAAGCTTTCTTT. Translation: CASSYARGTEAFF.

This sequence joins TRBV20-1 and TRBJ2-7; TRBD2 might be the D (5 bases). Between the trimmed V and J ends, which lost 6 bases and 6 bases, there was a span of 21 bases. The germline V gene encodes CDR1 DFQATT and CDR2 SNEGSKA (reference sequence). This CDR3 spans 14 amino acids. The CDR3 loop is CSAPVPQTRTEQYF. The CDR3 coding sequence is TGCAGTGCGCCGGTTCCCCAAACTAGGACCGAGCAGTACTTC.

The sample holds many counts of this clonotype. The V call is TRBV30, the J call TRBJ1-1, with unresolved D. V was shortened by 0 bases and J by 5 bases, with 10 bases between the two germline ends. The V gene's germline CDR1 is GTSNPN and CDR2 SVGIG (reference sequence). This CDR3 comprises 13 residues. Written as DNA, the CDR3 is TGTGCCTGGAGTGTAGGTATGGAGACTGAAGCTTTCTTT. Encoded protein: CAWSVGMETEAFF.

This clonotype was seen ten or more times. This chain connects TRBV7-9 to TRBJ1-1; 8 bases agree with TRBD1. With V trimmed by 8 bases and J by 3 bases, 14 bases remained unmatched. Germline V gene lookup returns CDR1 SEHNR and CDR2 FQNEAQ (reference sequence). CDR3 length equals 16 residues. The CDR3 loop is CASATWQGAKHTEAFF. Written as DNA, the CDR3 is TGTGCCAGCGCAACCTGGCAGGGGGCGAAACACACTGAAGCTTTCTTT.

The chain uses TRBV30 and TRBJ2-3; D gene uncertain. V lost 4 bases to trimming and J lost 1 base, with 12 bases between them. The germline gives CDR1 GTSNPN, CDR2 SVGIG (reference sequence). CDR3 length: 14 amino acids. The CDR3 protein is CAWTAVVGTDTQYF. CDR3 in DNA: TGTGCCTGGACGGCCGTCGTAGGCACAGATACGCAGTATTTT. Full variable domain (rest looked up from reference TRBV30 and TRBJ2-3): SQTIHQWPATLVQPVGSPLSLECTVEGTSNPNLYWYRQAAGRGLQLLFYSVGIGQISSEVPQNLSASRPQDRQFILSSKKLLLSDSGFYLCAWTAVVGTDTQYFGPGTRLTVL.

The chain joins TRBV11-2 to TRBJ2-5; TRBD2 agrees at 13 bases. CDR1 SGHAT and CDR2 FQNNGV come from the germline V gene. The trim removed 4 bases at V and 5 bases at J, leaving 10 bases unmatched. The CDR3 length is 17 residues. In DNA form, the CDR3 reads TGTGCCAGCAGCTGGGAATGGACTAGCGGGAGTATGGAGACCCAGTACTTC. Its translation is CASSWEWTSGSMETQYF.

The sample holds a few counts of this clonotype. V gene TRBV3-1 combines with J gene TRBJ1-1; D gene ambiguous. Looked up from germline, CDR1 is LGHDT and CDR2 is YNNKEL (reference sequence). The V and J ends lost 1 base and 4 bases respectively, with 10 bases between them. The CDR3 runs to 14 residues. The CDR3 is CASSQGYRTTEAFF. For the CDR3, the DNA is TGTGCCAGCAGCCAAGGTTATCGGACCACTGAAGCTTTCTTT.

This clonotype was seen repeatedly, ten times or more. V gene TRBV20-1 combines with J gene TRBJ2-2; 12 bases map to TRBD2. Germline lookup yields CDR1 DFQATT and CDR2 SNEGSKA (reference sequence). V trimming: 2 bases; J trimming: 5 bases; junction bases outside the gene matches: 15. This CDR3 is built from 19 residues. The chain's CDR3 is CSARPPLGTSGRKTGELFF. The CDR3 DNA sequence: TGCAGTGCTAGACCTCCTCTTGGAACTAGCGGGAGGAAAACCGGGGAGCTGTTTTTT.